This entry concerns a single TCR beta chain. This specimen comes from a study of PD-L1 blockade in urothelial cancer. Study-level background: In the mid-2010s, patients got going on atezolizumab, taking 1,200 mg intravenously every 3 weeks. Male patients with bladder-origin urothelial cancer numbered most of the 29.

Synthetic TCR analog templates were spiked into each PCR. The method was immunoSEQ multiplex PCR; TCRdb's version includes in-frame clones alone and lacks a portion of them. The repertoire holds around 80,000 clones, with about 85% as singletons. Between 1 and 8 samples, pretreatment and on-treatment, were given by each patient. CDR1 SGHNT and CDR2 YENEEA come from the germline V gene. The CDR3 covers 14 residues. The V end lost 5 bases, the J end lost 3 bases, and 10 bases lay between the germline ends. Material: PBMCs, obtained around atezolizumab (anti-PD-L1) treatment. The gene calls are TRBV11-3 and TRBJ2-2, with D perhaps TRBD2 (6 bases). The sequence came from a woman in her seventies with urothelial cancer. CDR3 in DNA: TGTGCCAGCAGCATGACTAGTGACACCGGGGAGCTGTTTTTT. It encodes CASSMTSDTGELFF.